This TCR beta chain was obtained from a study of T cell responses to AZD1222 COVID-19 vaccine. The CDR3 is made up of 15 amino acids. Trimming removed 3 bases from V and 9 bases from J, with 19 bases in between. Germline CDR1 SGHTS, CDR2 YDEGEE. Points from the study as a whole: Seropositive AZD1222 recipients at baseline numbered only 5 or 6. In a largely white British group with more females than males, clonal diversity was possibly underestimated. Reportedly, nearly half the spike-specific TCRs target unmutated variant regions.

Concerning this clone itself: Its antigen is not known.

Profiling relied on immunoSEQ multiplex PCR, and the TCRdb table lists in-frame clones only, not all of them. This repertoire shows hundreds of thousands of clones, 93% found once; its top ten account for about 1%. The TCR was taken from an adult in good health. The V gene is TRBV5-8, the J gene TRBJ2-1; D may be TRBD1 (6 bases). The sample was peripheral blood, taken on day 0 of MenACWY control vaccination. Here the CDR3 DNA reads TGTGCCAGCAGCTCCGGGACACCCGAATTCACTGAGCAGTTCTTC. Its protein product is CASSSGTPEFTEQFF. The complete variable domain, with remaining parts taken from reference TRBV5-8 and TRBJ2-1, reads EAGVTQSPTHLIKTRGQQATLRCSPISGHTSVYWYQQALGLGLQFLLWYDEGEERNRGNFPPRFSGRQFPNYSSELNVNALELEDSALYLCASSSGTPEFTEQFFGPGTRLTVL.